A single sample is the source of the 15 T cell receptor beta chains below, sequenced in a study of a mutant IDH1 vaccine in newly diagnosed glioma. These receptors are not linked to any known antigen. Time point of the sample: week 47, end of study. Each dose delivered 300 ug of mutant IDH1 20-mer peptide subcutaneously with imiquimod. Libraries were prepared by immunoSEQ multiplex PCR; TCRdb keeps only in-frame clonotypes and omits some of them. The top ten clones hold 3.8% of a sample with around 26,000 clones, about 80% of them seen once. The sample in question was PBMCs, obtained from a glioma patient whose treatment included an IDH1 peptide vaccine. All receptors derive from a man aged 40-55 years with glioma. Some clones in this sample may be carry-over from other donors' samples.

The J gene is TRBJ1-1, the V gene TRBV2; D is unresolved. The CDR3 contains 13 residues. V dropped 1 base and J dropped 2 bases, with 5 bases sitting between them. CDR1 is SNHLY, CDR2 FYNNEI, per germline. The CDR3 is CASSEETNTEAFF. The DNA of the CDR3 is TGTGCCAGCAGTGAAGAGACTAACACTGAAGCTTTCTTT.

This clone has more than one count but fewer than ten. The V call is TRBV10-1, the J call TRBJ1-1; TRBD1 is a possible D gene (6 bases). V lost 5 bases to trimming and J lost 0 bases, with 10 bases between them. The length of the CDR3 is 14 residues. The germline V gene encodes CDR1 WNHNN and CDR2 SYGVQD (reference sequence). The CDR3: CASSPGQMNTEAFF. The CDR3, as DNA: TGCGCCAGCAGTCCCGGACAGATGAACACTGAAGCTTTCTTT.

V gene TRBV7-3 combines with J gene TRBJ1-5; no definite D call. The germline gives CDR1 SGHTA, CDR2 FQGTGA. With 5 bases removed from V and 1 base from J, the gap between germline ends came to 12 bases. The CDR3 runs to 15 residues. The CDR3 reads CASSPAGGSNQPQHF. Written as DNA, the CDR3 is TGTGCCAGCAGCCCCGCGGGCGGCAGCAATCAGCCCCAGCATTTT.

The chain is built from TRBV4-2 and TRBJ1-1, with D possibly TRBD1 on 5 matching bases. This CDR3 is built from 18 residues. Trimming removed 2 bases from V and 2 bases from J, with 21 bases in between. Germline values: CDR1 LGHNA, CDR2 YNFKEQ. Here the CDR3 DNA reads TGTGCCAGCAGCCAACCTCGAGTAGGGGCAGGCCCTAACACTGAAGCTTTCTTT. This translates into CASSQPRVGAGPNTEAFF.

V is TRBV30 and J is TRBJ1-4; TRBD1 aligns across 12 bases. The V segment lost 4 bases and the J segment 5 bases; nucleotides outside the gene matches: 5. This CDR3 has 15 residues. Germline-derived CDR1 and CDR2 are GTSNPN and SVGIG (reference sequence). CDR3 residues: CAWKGQGAQNEKLFF. In DNA, the CDR3 is TGTGCCTGGAAGGGACAGGGGGCGCAGAATGAAAAACTGTTTTTT.

The V and J genes are TRBV5-1 and TRBJ2-3; D not resolved. Between the trimmed V and J ends, which lost 5 bases and 2 bases, there was a span of 12 bases. The germline gives CDR1 SGHRS, CDR2 YFSETQ. The CDR3 totals 14 residues. CDR3 nucleotides: TGCGCCAGCAGAGGACGGCAGGTCACAGATACGCAGTATTTT. It yields the protein CASRGRQVTDTQYF.

In its sample, this clone was seen a few times. V and J are TRBV2 and TRBJ1-1; a possible D gene is TRBD1 (5 bases). The length of the CDR3 is 11 residues. V lost 8 bases, J lost 4 bases, and 8 bases lay in between. Germline CDR1 is SNHLY and CDR2 is FYNNEI. The CDR3 DNA reads TGTGCCAGCGGCAGGGCCACTGAAGCTTTCTTT. It encodes CASGRATEAFF.

The rearrangement uses TRBV2 and TRBJ1-6; D gene ambiguous. The CDR3 is 15 amino acids. Trimming shortened V by 2 bases and J by 7 bases, and 12 bases separated the two germline ends. Germline-derived CDR1 and CDR2 are SNHLY and FYNNEI. The CDR3 is CASSEYRSGNSPLHF. Here the CDR3 DNA reads TGTGCCAGCAGTGAATATAGATCCGGGAATTCACCCCTCCACTTT.

This clone was recorded only once. The chain joins TRBV14 to TRBJ1-4; perhaps TRBD1 as D (5 bases). Germline V CDR1 and CDR2: SGHDN, FVKESK. This CDR3 has 15 residues. V gave up 2 bases and J gave up 5 bases, with 12 bases separating them. CDR3 bases: TGTGCCAGCAGCCAAACTCTGGCAGGGAATGAAAAACTGTTTTTT. Its translation: CASSQTLAGNEKLFF.

The chain couples TRBV27 to TRBJ1-2; TRBD1 might be the D (6 bases). This CDR3 is 16 amino acids long. Deletions cut 3 bases from V and 3 bases from J, with 17 bases between. The V gene's germline CDR1 is MNHEY and CDR2 SMNVEV (reference sequence). CDR3 sequence reads: CASSFRAGEVDYGYTF. The CDR3, as DNA: TGTGCCAGCAGTTTTAGGGCAGGGGAAGTGGACTATGGCTACACCTTC.

This rearrangement joins TRBV30 to TRBJ1-4; TRBD1 matches at 7 bases. This CDR3 is 14 amino acids long. Germline CDR1 reads GTSNPN; CDR2 reads SVGIG (reference sequence). V was clipped by 5 bases and J by 6 bases; unmatched bases: 9. CDR3 DNA: TGTGCCTGGCAAGGAGGGGACAGTCATGAAAAACTGTTTTTT. It is translated as CAWQGGDSHEKLFF.

The genes are TRBV6-1 and TRBJ1-3, with 7 bases lining up with TRBD1. The CDR3 sequence is 16 residues long. The germline gives CDR1 MNHNS, CDR2 SASEGT. Losses at the gene ends were 2 bases for V and 3 bases for J; bases not matched to a gene: 7. The chain's CDR3 is CASSETLTGFGNTIYF. The DNA of the CDR3 is TGTGCCAGCAGTGAAACCCTGACAGGGTTTGGAAACACCATATATTTT.

This chain joins TRBV18 and TRBJ1-6; D perhaps matches TRBD1 (5 bases). Germline loops: CDR1 KGHSH, CDR2 LQKENI. Deletions cut 4 bases from V and 9 bases from J, with 19 bases between. This CDR3 region has 16 residues. CDR3 residues: CASSRIGTGDFSPLHF. CDR3 in DNA: TGTGCCAGCTCACGAATCGGGACCGGCGATTTTTCACCCCTCCACTTT.

The rearrangement links TRBV6-1 to TRBJ1-2; D remains unclear. This CDR3 spans 12 amino acids. Trimming removed 2 bases from V and 2 bases from J, with 3 bases in between. Germline assignment: CDR1 MNHNS and CDR2 SASEGT. The CDR3 DNA is TGTGCCAGCAGTGAACTAAACTATGGCTACACCTTC. Translating gives CASSELNYGYTF.

This chain uses TRBV5-1 with TRBJ2-7, with 9 bases fitting TRBD1. Germline trimming cut 3 bases from V and 3 bases from J; bases unmatched to any gene: 7. From germline, CDR1 is SGHRS and CDR2 YFSETQ. The CDR3 extends over 15 amino acids. For the CDR3, the DNA is TGCGCCAGCAGCTCTTCCGGGACAGGGAACTACGAGCAGTACTTC. Its protein product is CASSSSGTGNYEQYF.